These T cell receptor beta chains were read from a single sample in a study of T cell responses to AZD1222 COVID-19 vaccine. The table came from immunoSEQ multiplex PCR; TCRdb's copy has only in-frame clones and leaves some out. The sample carries about 50,000 clones, 85% to 90% recorded once. The source material was peripheral blood, sampled on day 0 of MenACWY control vaccination. These receptors originate from an adult in good health. Both conserved end residues are part of each CDR3. D genes are given only for firm matches. Expanded clones are given a class, and other clones once, few, many or no size at all.

clone_size	v_call	d_call	j_call	cdr3_aa	cdr3_nt
.	TRBV28	.	TRBJ1-2	CASSGPGRLLGGYTF	TGTGCCAGCAGTGGACCCGGACGGTTGTTGGGTGGCTACACCTTC
.	TRBV6-1	.	TRBJ1-5	CASSELRNQPQHF	TGTGCCAGCAGTGAATTGAGAAATCAGCCCCAGCATTTT
.	TRBV15	.	TRBJ1-1	CATSRERLWGTEAFF	TGTGCCACCAGCAGAGAGAGGCTGTGGGGTACTGAAGCTTTCTTT
few	TRBV9	TRBD1	TRBJ1-5	CASSVTDRGQGEPQHF	TGTGCCAGCAGCGTAACGGACAGGGGCCAGGGAGAGCCCCAGCATTTT
.	TRBV29-1	.	TRBJ1-4	CSVSGTSEKLFF	TGCAGCGTTTCCGGGACATCGGAAAAACTGTTTTTT
.	TRBV27	TRBD2	TRBJ2-1	CASSLSLAGVSYNEQFF	TGTGCCAGCAGTTTATCTCTAGCGGGAGTTTCCTACAATGAGCAGTTCTTC
.	TRBV7-2	.	TRBJ2-7	CASSSSGERAYEQYF	TGTGCCAGCAGCTCTTCAGGGGAACGGGCCTACGAGCAGTACTTC
.	TRBV7-3	.	TRBJ2-5	CASSLLPGEGETQYF	TGTGCCAGCAGCCTCCTCCCGGGGGAAGGAGAGACCCAGTACTTC
.	TRBV15	TRBD1	TRBJ1-2	CATSRAPGGVYGYTF	TGTGCCACCAGCAGAGCTCCAGGGGGTGTCTATGGCTACACCTTC
.	TRBV5-4	.	TRBJ1-2	CASSLEGGTNGYTF	TGTGCCAGCAGCTTGGAGGGAGGGACGAATGGCTACACCTTC
once	TRBV30	.	TRBJ2-7	CAWSAMGSYEQYF	TGTGCCTGGAGTGCGATGGGCTCCTACGAGCAGTACTTC
.	TRBV11-3	.	TRBJ2-1	CASSLGDPGGNEQFF	TGTGCCAGCAGCTTGGGGGACCCCGGTGGCAATGAGCAGTTCTTC
.	TRBV14	.	TRBJ2-1	CASSQEMGRRNSEQFF	TGTGCCAGCAGCCAAGAGATGGGGCGGCGAAATTCTGAGCAGTTCTTC
.	TRBV5-1	.	TRBJ2-2	CASSFRFVDTGELFF	TGCGCCAGCAGCTTTAGGTTCGTGGACACCGGGGAGCTGTTTTTT
few	TRBV13	.	TRBJ2-2	CASSPPRGRRTGELFF	TGTGCCAGCAGCCCCCCACGGGGCAGAAGGACCGGGGAGCTGTTTTTT
.	TRBV18	TRBD1	TRBJ2-3	CASSPLGSGQNTDTQYF	TGTGCCAGCTCCCCCTTAGGCTCGGGACAGAACACAGATACGCAGTATTTT
.	TRBV28	.	TRBJ2-7	CASSLESSRYEQYF	TGTGCCAGCAGTTTAGAGTCTAGCCGGTACGAGCAGTACTTC
.	TRBV20-1	.	TRBJ1-1	CSASVSTEAFF	TGCAGTGCTAGTGTCAGCACTGAAGCTTTCTTT
.	TRBV15	.	TRBJ1-5	CATSREGSVPNQPQHF	TGTGCCACCAGCAGAGAGGGTTCCGTCCCCAATCAGCCCCAGCATTTT
.	TRBV11-2	TRBD1	TRBJ1-4	CASSRQGANEKLFF	TGTGCCAGCAGTCGACAGGGTGCTAATGAAAAACTGTTTTTT
.	TRBV27	.	TRBJ2-3	CASSLSSGGPQYF	TGTGCCAGCAGTTTATCCTCCGGGGGGCCGCAGTATTTT
.	TRBV6-5	TRBD2	TRBJ2-7	CASILAGASYEQYF	TGTGCCAGCATCCTAGCGGGGGCCTCCTACGAGCAGTACTTC
.	TRBV5-1	TRBD1	TRBJ2-7	CASSLAGDRGAYEQYF	TGCGCCAGCAGCTTGGCCGGAGACAGGGGAGCCTACGAGCAGTACTTC
.	TRBV5-1	TRBD2	TRBJ2-5	CASRSTSAKETQYF	TGCGCCAGCAGATCGACTAGCGCCAAAGAGACCCAGTACTTC
.	TRBV28	.	TRBJ1-5	CASKKASQPQHF	TGTGCCAGCAAGAAGGCGAGCCAGCCCCAGCATTTT
.	TRBV9	.	TRBJ1-6	CASSRRGSPLHF	TGTGCCAGCAGCCGGAGGGGTTCACCCCTCCACTTT
.	TRBV3-1/TRBV3-2	TRBD1	TRBJ1-1	CASSQSTGGVQAFF	TGTGCCAGCAGCCAATCGACAGGGGGCGTGCAAGCTTTCTTT
once	TRBV5-4	TRBD2	TRBJ2-5	CASRVGTSGSIETQYF	TGTGCCAGCAGAGTCGGGACTAGCGGGAGTATCGAGACCCAGTACTTC
.	TRBV5-8	TRBD1	TRBJ2-5	CASQRQGQETQYF	TGTGCCAGCCAGCGACAGGGTCAAGAGACCCAGTACTTC
.	TRBV7-3	.	TRBJ2-1	CASSLSPSVNEQFF	TGTGCCAGCAGCTTAAGTCCTAGCGTAAATGAGCAGTTCTTC
.	TRBV28	.	TRBJ2-1	CASSFRTRNEQFF	TGTGCCAGCAGTTTCAGGACTCGGAATGAGCAGTTCTTC
.	TRBV30	TRBD1	TRBJ1-1	CAWRDAGGPMNTEAFF	TGTGCCTGGAGAGACGCAGGGGGGCCGATGAACACTGAAGCTTTCTTT
.	TRBV30	TRBD1	TRBJ1-2	CAWSVRTGDYGYTF	TGTGCCTGGAGTGTACGGACAGGGGACTATGGCTACACCTTC
.	TRBV30	.	TRBJ1-5	CAWAPGRSNQPQHF	TGTGCCTGGGCCCCAGGGAGGAGCAATCAGCCCCAGCATTTT